The source of this T cell receptor beta chain is a study of blood T cell repertoires in COVID-19. Study-level information: Acute and convalescent COVID-19 samples came from the United States, Italy and Spain. PBMCs, B-cell-depleted T cells, or T cells provided the cDNA or gDNA that made up the material.

Per the authors' pipeline: Amplification from reference gene primers served as the basis for estimated nucleated cell counts. Produced via immunoSEQ multiplex PCR; TCRdb's table is partial and in-frame only. That table supplies the V and J calls and clone size; D and trimming were determined from the DNA. The sample contains 400,000 to 500,000 clones, roughly 90% of which appear only once. This CDR3 spans 16 amino acids. Trimming cost V 5 bases and J 4 bases, with 18 bases left between them. Germline V CDR1 and CDR2: SGHRS, YFSETQ. Across under 25 US areas, participants ranged in age from about 18 to 90 years.

The sample taken for sequencing was PBMCs or T cells enriched from blood (not recorded which). This chain joins TRBV5-1 and TRBJ1-4; weak D call: TRBD1 (5 bases). The source is a woman in her thirties or forties who had recovered from COVID-19. The CDR3 DNA is TGCGCCAGCAGTGCGCCGGAAGACAGCCTTAATGAAAAACTGTTTTTT. Amino acids: CASSAPEDSLNEKLFF.